This TCR beta chain was observed in a study of metastatic and nonmetastatic thyroid tumors. Study-level information: For malignant and benign thyroid patients, tumor or nodule tissue and blood were the sources whose repertoires were compared.

Treatment of any kind had been given to no patient before thyroid surgery. With MiXCR, TCRdb reprocessed the PCR reads. The sample includes some 37,000 clones, less than 25% of them seen just once. A single count supports this clone. Possible read error: a much larger clone is one base away. The V end lost 7 bases, the J end lost 5 bases, and 20 bases lay between the germline ends. The CDR3 has 14 amino acids. CDR1 and CDR2 (germline): DFQATT, SNEGSKA (reference sequence). The TCR comes from a female donor with papillary thyroid cancer or a benign thyroid nodule (not recorded which). Some clones in this sample may be carry-over from other donors' samples. What was sequenced was blood. The chain couples TRBV20-1 to TRBJ2-5; D possibly corresponds to TRBD2 (5 bases). Written as DNA, the CDR3 is TGCAGTGTCGCGCCGCTAGGGCGAGGGGAGACCCAGTACTTC. Its translation: CSVAPLGRGETQYF.